Listed below are T cell receptor beta chains from one sample, sequenced in a study of cytomegalovirus exposure and HLA in healthy donors. TCRdb keeps only in-frame clones here, not all; method: immunoSEQ multiplex PCR. The profile shows some 150,000 clones, roughly three quarters of them singletons. The sample consisted of PBMCs. Source of these receptors: a human donor in good health. CDR3s include the opening cysteine and the closing phenylalanine or tryptophan.

v_gene: TRBV9; j_gene: TRBJ2-7; CDR3aa: CASSVRDTPSGEQYF
v_gene: TRBV11-2; j_gene: TRBJ1-2; CDR3aa: CASSSPAGQQYYGYTF
v_gene: TRBV28; j_gene: TRBJ1-2; CDR3aa: CASTSNYGYTF
v_gene: TRBV6-5; j_gene: TRBJ1-2; CDR3aa: CASLAQTGEDGYTF
v_gene: TRBV7-2; j_gene: TRBJ1-2; CDR3aa: CASSLDRGGRGYTF
v_gene: TRBV30; j_gene: TRBJ1-1; CDR3aa: CAWTPGTVNTEAFF
v_gene: TRBV6-8; j_gene: TRBJ1-2; CDR3aa: CASRAGSPNGVYGYTF
v_gene: TRBV6-1; j_gene: TRBJ2-2; CDR3aa: CASSALAGGTGELFF
v_gene: TRBV14; j_gene: TRBJ2-3; CDR3aa: CASSQRALADTQYF
v_gene: TRBV6-5; j_gene: TRBJ1-2; CDR3aa: CASSYGQVEGYTF
v_gene: TRBV6-1; j_gene: TRBJ1-2; CDR3aa: CASSEAEGTGNYGYTF
v_gene: TRBV7-9; j_gene: TRBJ2-1; CDR3aa: CASSLGLVNEQFF
v_gene: TRBV28; j_gene: TRBJ1-1; CDR3aa: CASSFRTEAFF
v_gene: TRBV30; j_gene: TRBJ2-3; CDR3aa: CAWTVAGALTDTQYF
v_gene: TRBV6-1; j_gene: TRBJ2-7; CDR3aa: CASSEALPLAQQSYEQYF
v_gene: TRBV4-3; j_gene: TRBJ2-6; CDR3aa: CASSQDAAGASGANVLTF
v_gene: TRBV7-8; j_gene: TRBJ2-1; CDR3aa: CASSQTGGGRIEQFF
v_gene: TRBV4-2; j_gene: TRBJ1-1; CDR3aa: CASSQDPPPGGAAFF
v_gene: TRBV19; j_gene: TRBJ1-2; CDR3aa: CASWTRDRGPGYTF
v_gene: TRBV2; j_gene: TRBJ2-3; CDR3aa: CASSLRDRDTDTQYF
v_gene: TRBV6-5; j_gene: TRBJ1-1; CDR3aa: CASSYSVLGDKTEAFF
v_gene: TRBV28; j_gene: TRBJ2-7; CDR3aa: CASSPPLAGGGTLAYEQYF
v_gene: TRBV19; j_gene: TRBJ1-5; CDR3aa: CASTTGDLIEPQHF
v_gene: TRBV10-1; j_gene: TRBJ1-4; CDR3aa: CATITPQGRIYEKLFF
v_gene: TRBV9; j_gene: TRBJ2-1; CDR3aa: CASSARVAGVNEQFF
v_gene: TRBV10-2; j_gene: TRBJ1-1; CDR3aa: CASSESMRSTEAFF
v_gene: TRBV2; j_gene: TRBJ2-2; CDR3aa: CASRAGGRGGELFF